This T cell receptor beta chain was recorded in a study of T-cell reconstitution after alpha-beta-depleted transplantation in children. The TCRbeta library incorporated unique molecular identifiers. TCRdb processed the PCR reads anew with MiXCR; each CDR3 protein has one entry. This table has about 540,000 distinct CDR3 sequences, roughly 18% appearing once. Sequenced here: PBMCs from the stem cell graft donor, sampled from the stem cell graft. This TCR was recovered from a human donor who donated a stem cell graft to a child with acute lymphoblastic leukemia.

The DNA of the CDR3 is TGTGCCAGCAGCCTCGACAGGAAAGCCTACGAGCAGTACTTC. This gives the protein CASSLDRKAYEQYF. The chain recombines TRBV3-1 with TRBJ2-7; tentatively, D is TRBD1 (6 bases). With 4 bases removed from V and 2 bases from J, the gap between germline ends came to 12 bases. Germline lookup yields CDR1 LGHDT and CDR2 YNNKEL (reference sequence). The CDR3 loop spans 14 amino acids.